Below, 9 T cell receptor beta chains from the same sample are listed, as sequenced in a study of blood T cell repertoires in COVID-19. Sequencing was performed with immunoSEQ multiplex PCR; in TCRdb, only in-frame clones are kept and a portion is missing. Of around 140,000 clones listed, around 81% were seen once; the top ten hold around 8.5%. Material: peripheral blood. These receptors all stem from a human donor in a cohort sampled during active COVID-19.

This clone was found many times. The CDR3 loop reads CASSARGTGGSYEQYF. The CDR3 DNA reads TGTGCCAGCAGTGCAAGAGGGACAGGGGGCTCCTACGAGCAGTACTTC. This chain links TRBV28 with TRBJ2-7; TRBD1 aligns across 11 bases. The germline gives CDR1 MDHEN, CDR2 SYDVKM. There are 16 residues in the CDR3. Trimming at V came to 5 bases and at J to 0 bases, leaving 6 bases not matched to a gene.

V is TRBV7-2 and J is TRBJ2-3; 11 bases are a match to TRBD2. V was clipped by 2 bases and J by 0 bases; unmatched bases: 10. The germline gives CDR1 SGHTA, CDR2 FQGNSA. CDR3 size: 19 residues. The CDR3 DNA reads TGTGCCAGCAGCTTACAGCCTAGCGGGAGGTGGGCTAGCACAGATACGCAGTATTTT. It encodes CASSLQPSGRWASTDTQYF.

In its sample, this clone was seen a few times. The chain uses TRBV3-1 (or the pseudogene TRBV3-2) and TRBJ2-3, with D tentatively TRBD1 (6 bases). The CDR3 is 15 amino acids. Trimming removed 4 bases at V and 2 bases at J, with 13 bases between. The germline CDR1 and CDR2 sequences are LGHDT and YNNKEL (reference sequence). As DNA, the CDR3 is TGTGCCAGCAGCCCGAGGACAGCCCCCACAGATACGCAGTATTTT. Its protein product is CASSPRTAPTDTQYF.

V is TRBV28 and J is TRBJ2-7; perhaps TRBD2 as D (5 bases). Germline lookup yields CDR1 MDHEN and CDR2 SYDVKM. V was clipped by 1 base and J by 2 bases, with 12 bases between them. The CDR3 loop spans 15 amino acids. CDR3 amino acids: CASSLLGSIPYEQYF. CDR3 in DNA: TGTGCCAGCAGTTTATTAGGGAGTATCCCCTACGAGCAGTACTTC.

The rearrangement uses TRBV5-1 and TRBJ2-7; the match to TRBD1 covers 7 bases. The germline V gene has CDR1 SGHRS and CDR2 YFSETQ. CDR3 length: 17 amino acids. The V gene end was trimmed by 0 bases and the J gene end by 6 bases; junction bases not matched to a gene: 15. The CDR3 region is CASSLVGSVTGFTEQYF. CDR3 sequence (DNA): TGCGCCAGCAGCTTGGTAGGATCCGTGACAGGGTTTACCGAGCAGTACTTC.

The chain couples TRBV5-4 to TRBJ1-2; TRBD1 matches 8 bases. The CDR3 loop spans 16 amino acids. After removal of 1 base from V and 4 bases from J, the junction contained 9 bases not matched to a gene. Germline V CDR1 and CDR2: SGHNT, YYREEE (reference sequence). CDR3 bases: TGTGCCAGCAGCTTGCCCGGACAGGGCTCTGTCTATGGCTACACCTTC. Its translation: CASSLPGQGSVYGYTF.

V is TRBV27 and J is TRBJ2-7, with TRBD2 matching over 13 bases. Germline V lookup: CDR1 MNHEY, CDR2 SMNVEV (reference sequence). V dropped 6 bases and J dropped 1; count of bases not matched to a gene: 15. The CDR3 is 19 amino acids. The CDR3 bases are TGTGCCAGCAGCCCTCGGACTAGCGGGAGCTCGTTGGGATCCTACGAGCAGTACTTC. This gives the protein CASSPRTSGSSLGSYEQYF.

The gene calls are TRBV5-1 and TRBJ2-5; TRBD2 is a possible D gene (5 bases). There are 14 residues in the CDR3. The V end lost 3 bases, the J end lost 1 base, and 10 bases lay between the germline ends. The germline V gene has CDR1 SGHRS and CDR2 YFSETQ. CDR3 DNA sequence: TGCGCCAGCAGCTCCGGACTGTCCCAAGAGACCCAGTACTTC. Protein: CASSSGLSQETQYF.

V usage is TRBV7-9 and J usage is TRBJ1-1, with D possibly TRBD1 on 5 matching bases. V shed 1 base and J shed 5 bases, with 11 bases lying between them. This CDR3 is 14 amino acids long. CDR1 SEHNR and CDR2 FQNEAQ come from the germline V gene (reference sequence). The CDR3 DNA follows: TGTGCCAGCAGCTTAGGGGGGGTCAGGACTGAAGCTTTCTTT. It codes for CASSLGGVRTEAFF.